The clone carrying this TCR beta chain was detected a few times. These data belong to a study of CD8 T cells in ankylosing spondylitis. After removal of 3 bases from V and 2 bases from J, the junction contained 2 bases not matched to a gene. This CDR3 is built from 13 residues. Germline V gene sequence: CDR1 SQVTM, CDR2 ANQGSEA. TCRdb reanalysed the 5' RACE reads using MiXCR and keeps one entry per CDR3 protein. In the table there are about 200,000 distinct CDR3 sequences, around 24% of which are singletons. Sample: blood, either unsorted or a sorted T cell fraction (not recorded which). The chain carries TRBV29-1 and TRBJ2-3, with 7 bases matching TRBD2. The TCR was taken from a male donor with ankylosing spondylitis or in good health (not recorded which). The CDR3 bases are TGCAGCGTTGAGCGGGGGACCACAGATACGCAGTATTTT. It yields the protein CSVERGTTDTQYF.